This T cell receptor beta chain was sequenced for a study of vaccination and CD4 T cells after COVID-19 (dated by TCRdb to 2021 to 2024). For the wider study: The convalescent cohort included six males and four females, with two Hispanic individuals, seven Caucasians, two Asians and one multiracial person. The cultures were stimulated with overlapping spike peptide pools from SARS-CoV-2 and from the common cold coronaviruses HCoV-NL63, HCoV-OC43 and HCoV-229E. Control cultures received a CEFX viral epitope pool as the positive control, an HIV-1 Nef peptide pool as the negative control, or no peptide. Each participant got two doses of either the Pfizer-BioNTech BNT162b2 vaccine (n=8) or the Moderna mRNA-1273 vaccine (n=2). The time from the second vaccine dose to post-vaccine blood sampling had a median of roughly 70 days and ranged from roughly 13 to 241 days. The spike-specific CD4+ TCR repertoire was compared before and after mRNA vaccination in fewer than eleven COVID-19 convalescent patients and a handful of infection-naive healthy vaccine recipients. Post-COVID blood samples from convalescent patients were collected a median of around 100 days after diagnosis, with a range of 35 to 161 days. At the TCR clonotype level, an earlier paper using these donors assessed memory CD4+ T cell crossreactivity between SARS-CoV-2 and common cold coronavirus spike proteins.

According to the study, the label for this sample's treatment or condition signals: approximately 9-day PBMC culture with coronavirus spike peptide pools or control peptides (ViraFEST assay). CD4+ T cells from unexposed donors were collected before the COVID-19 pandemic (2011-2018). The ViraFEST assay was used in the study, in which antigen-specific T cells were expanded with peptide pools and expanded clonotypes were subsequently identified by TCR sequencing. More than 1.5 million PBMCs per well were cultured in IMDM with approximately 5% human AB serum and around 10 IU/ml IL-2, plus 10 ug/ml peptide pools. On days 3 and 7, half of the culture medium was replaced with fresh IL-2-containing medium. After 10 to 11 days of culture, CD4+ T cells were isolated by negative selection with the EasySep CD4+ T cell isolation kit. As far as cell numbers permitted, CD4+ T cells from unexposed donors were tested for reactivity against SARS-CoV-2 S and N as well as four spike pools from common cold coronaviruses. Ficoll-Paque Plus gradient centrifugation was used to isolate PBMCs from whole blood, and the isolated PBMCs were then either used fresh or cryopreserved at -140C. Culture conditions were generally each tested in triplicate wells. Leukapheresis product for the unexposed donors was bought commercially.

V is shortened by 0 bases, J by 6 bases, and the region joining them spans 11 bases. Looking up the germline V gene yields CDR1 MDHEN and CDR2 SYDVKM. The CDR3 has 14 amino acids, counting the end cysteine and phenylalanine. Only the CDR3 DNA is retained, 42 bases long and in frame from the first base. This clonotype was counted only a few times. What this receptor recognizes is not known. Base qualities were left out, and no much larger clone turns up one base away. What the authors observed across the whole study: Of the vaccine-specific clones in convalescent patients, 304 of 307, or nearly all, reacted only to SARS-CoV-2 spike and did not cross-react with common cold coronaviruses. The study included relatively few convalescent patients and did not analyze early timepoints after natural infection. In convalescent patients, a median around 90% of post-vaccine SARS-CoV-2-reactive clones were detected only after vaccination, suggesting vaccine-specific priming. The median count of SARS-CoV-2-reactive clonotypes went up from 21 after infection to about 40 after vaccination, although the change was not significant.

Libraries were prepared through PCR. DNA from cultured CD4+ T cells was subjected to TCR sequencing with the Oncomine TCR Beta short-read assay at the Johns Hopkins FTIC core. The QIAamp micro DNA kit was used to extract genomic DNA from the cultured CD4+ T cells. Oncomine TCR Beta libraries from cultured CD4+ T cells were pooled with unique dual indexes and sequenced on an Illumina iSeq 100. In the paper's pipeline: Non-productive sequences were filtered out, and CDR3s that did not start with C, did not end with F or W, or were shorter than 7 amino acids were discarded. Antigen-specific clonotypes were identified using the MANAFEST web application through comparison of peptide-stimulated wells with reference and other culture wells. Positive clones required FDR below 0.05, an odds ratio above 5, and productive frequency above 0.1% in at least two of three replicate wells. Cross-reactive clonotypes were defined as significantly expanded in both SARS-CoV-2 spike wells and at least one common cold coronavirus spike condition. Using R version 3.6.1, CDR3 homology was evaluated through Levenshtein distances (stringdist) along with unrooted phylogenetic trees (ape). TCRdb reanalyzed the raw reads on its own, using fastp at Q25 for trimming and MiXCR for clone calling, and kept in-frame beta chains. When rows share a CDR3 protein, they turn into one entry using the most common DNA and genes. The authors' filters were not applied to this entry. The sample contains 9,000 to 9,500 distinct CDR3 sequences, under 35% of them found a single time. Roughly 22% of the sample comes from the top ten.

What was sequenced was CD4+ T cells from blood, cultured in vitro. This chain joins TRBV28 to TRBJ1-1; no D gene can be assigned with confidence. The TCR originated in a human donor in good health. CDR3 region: CASSLWAGGPEAFF. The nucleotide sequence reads TGTGCCAGCAGTTTATGGGCAGGTGGCCCTGAAGCTTTCTTT. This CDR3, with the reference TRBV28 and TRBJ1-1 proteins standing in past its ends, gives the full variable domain DVKVTQSSRYLVKRTGEKVFLECVQDMDHENMFWYRQDPGLGLRLIYFSYDVKMKEKGDIPEGYSVSREKKERFSLILESASTNQTSMYLCASSLWAGGPEAFFGQGTRLTVV.